Below are 19 T cell receptor beta chains sequenced from a single sample in a study of spatial heterogeneity in lung cancer (dated by TCRdb to the late 2010s). The time point label corresponds to: sample taken at primary tumor resection. TCR sequencing used whole RNA extracted from tumor and nontumor lung tissue, or from cryopreserved PBMC samples, without cell sorting. The method behind the library was 5' RACE. Sequenced using a NextSeq 500. TCRdb handled the public reads itself, with Q25 trimming in fastp and clone calling in MiXCR, and kept productive beta chains. Rows are unified per CDR3 protein, each entry keeping the most common DNA and genes. This sample holds roughly 82,000 distinct CDR3 sequences; roughly 12% were observed only once. The top ten clones comprise approximately 4.6% of the sample. The specimen was PBMCs, collected at surgery. Receptors originate from a male donor with early-stage non-small cell lung cancer.

V gene TRBV30 combines with J gene TRBJ1-5, with D unclear. V was trimmed by 2 bases and J by 1 base, leaving 6 bases between them. The CDR3 sequence is 13 residues long. Germline CDR1 reads GTSNPN; CDR2 reads SVGIG (reference sequence). In DNA, the CDR3 is TGTGCCTGGAGTAAAGGGAGCAATCAGCCCCAGCATTTT. Its protein is CAWSKGSNQPQHF. Using reference TRBV30 and TRBJ1-5 for the parts outside the CDR3, the full variable domain is SQTIHQWPATLVQPVGSPLSLECTVEGTSNPNLYWYRQAAGRGLQLLFYSVGIGQISSEVPQNLSASRPQDRQFILSSKKLLLSDSGFYLCAWSKGSNQPQHFGDGTRLSIL.

The genes are TRBV29-1 and TRBJ2-7; a weak D match, TRBD1 (6 bases). With 4 bases removed from V and 7 bases from J, the gap between germline ends came to 14 bases. Germline CDR1 reads SQVTM; CDR2 reads ANQGSEA. This CDR3 spans 12 amino acids. The CDR3 DNA is TGCAGCGTTGGGACCCCAGGGGAGGAGCAGTACTTC. It specifies CSVGTPGEEQYF.

This clonotype was observed many times. V gene TRBV4-1 combines with J gene TRBJ1-4; 9 nucleotides agree with TRBD1. Per the germline V gene, CDR1 is MGHRA and CDR2 is YSYEKL. The CDR3 contains 16 residues. The ends lost 3 bases at V and 7 bases at J; junction bases unmatched: 9. The CDR3 loop reads CASSHQLQGAREKLFF. In DNA form, the CDR3 reads TGCGCCAGCAGCCATCAATTACAGGGGGCGCGTGAAAAACTGTTTTTT.

This clonotype was found a few times. The genes are TRBV24-1 and TRBJ2-1; the D gene is possibly TRBD1 (6 bases). CDR3 length: 15 residues. Per germline, CDR1 KGHDR and CDR2 SFDVKD. The V end lost 0 bases, the J end lost 7 bases, and 12 bases lay between the germline ends. The CDR3 nucleotides read TGTGCCACCAGTGATTTGCAGGGCAGGGGAAATGAGCAGTTCTTC. It encodes CATSDLQGRGNEQFF.

There are many counts of this clonotype. A junction boundary mismatches the germline segment, possibly from a read error. The chain couples TRBV7-9 to TRBJ2-2; D call uncertain. Germline V gives CDR1 SEHNR, CDR2 FQNEAQ (reference sequence). The CDR3 totals 12 residues. The CDR3 DNA follows: TGCGCCAGCAGCTTGGACACCGGGGAGCTGTTTTTT. Its protein is CASSLDTGELFF.

This sequence joins TRBV12-3 or TRBV12-4 and TRBJ2-1; 10 bases are a match to TRBD2. The CDR3 has 15 amino acids. V was pared by 2 bases and J by 8 bases, with 6 bases of the junction left unmatched. CDR3 sequence reads: CASSLTSGKVYEQFF. CDR3 DNA sequence: TGTGCCAGCAGTTTAACTAGCGGGAAGGTCTATGAGCAGTTCTTC.

This clonotype has a count of ten or more. The J gene is TRBJ1-1, the V gene TRBV6-5, with a tentative D call TRBD1 (6 bases). This CDR3 region has 15 residues. V was trimmed by 5 bases and J by 5 bases, leaving 18 bases between them. Germline assignment: CDR1 MNHEY and CDR2 SVGAGI. CDR3 in amino acids: CASSGPGGAGTEAFF. The CDR3 DNA reads as TGTGCCAGCAGTGGGCCGGGGGGCGCGGGGACTGAAGCTTTCTTT.

There are a few counts of this clonotype. This sequence joins TRBV4-1 and TRBJ2-1; D possibly corresponds to TRBD1 (6 bases). CDR3 length equals 15 residues. V was trimmed by 4 bases and J by 4 bases, leaving 14 bases between them. The germline V gene has CDR1 MGHRA and CDR2 YSYEKL. The CDR3 spells CASSRDRGGYNEQFF. The CDR3 DNA is TGCGCCAGCAGCCGAGACAGAGGGGGATACAATGAGCAGTTCTTC.

This clonotype has a handful of counts. The gene calls are TRBV5-6 and TRBJ2-5, with D hard to call. This CDR3 spans 15 amino acids. Trimming cost V 5 bases and J 6 bases, with 20 bases left between them. In germline, CDR1 is SGHDT, CDR2 YYEEEE. The CDR3 protein is CASSYTQGFRKTQYF. The CDR3 DNA reads TGTGCCAGCAGTTACACACAAGGGTTTAGGAAGACCCAGTACTTC.

The genes are TRBV12-3 or TRBV12-4 and TRBJ1-2; D gene unclear. Trimming pared 0 bases from V and 7 bases from J, leaving 12 bases between. This CDR3 is built from 14 residues. The CDR3 loop reads CASSLALGSSGYTF. CDR3 bases: TGTGCCAGCAGTTTAGCCTTGGGAAGTTCTGGCTACACCTTC.

This clonotype was counted at least ten times. The J gene is TRBJ2-1, the V gene TRBV5-6; D ambiguous. This CDR3 is built from 14 residues. In germline, CDR1 is SGHDT, CDR2 YYEEEE. V dropped 0 bases and J dropped 9 bases, with 13 bases sitting between them. The CDR3 loop is CASSLATITPEQFF. CDR3 in DNA: TGTGCCAGCAGCTTGGCTACCATAACGCCTGAGCAGTTCTTC. The full variable domain, rest sourced from reference TRBV5-6 and TRBJ2-1, is DAGVTQSPTHLIKTRGQQVTLRCSPKSGHDTVSWYQQALGQGPQFIFQYYEEEERQRGNFPDRFSGHQFPNYSSELNVNALLLGDSALYLCASSLATITPEQFFGPGTRLTVL.

This chain joins TRBV20-1 and TRBJ2-5, with D perhaps matching TRBD1 or TRBD2 (7 bases each). This CDR3 is 13 amino acids long. V was clipped by 5 bases and J by 1 base, with 11 bases between them. In germline, CDR1 is DFQATT, CDR2 SNEGSKA (reference sequence). The CDR3 loop reads CSAGRDSQETQYF. The CDR3, as DNA: TGCAGTGCTGGGAGGGACAGCCAAGAGACCCAGTACTTC.

V is TRBV3-1 and J is TRBJ1-2; D is unclear. Trimming shortened V by 1 base and J by 8 bases, and 17 bases separated the two germline ends. The CDR3 consists of 15 residues. Germline CDR1 LGHDT, CDR2 YNNKEL (reference sequence). CDR3 DNA: TGTGCCAGCAGCCAAGTTGGGTCCGGCTTAGGCGGCTACACCTTC. Amino acids: CASSQVGSGLGGYTF.

This clonotype was seen a few times. The chain combines TRBV7-2 with TRBJ2-2; TRBD2 matches 8 bases. The germline gives CDR1 SGHTA, CDR2 FQGNSA. This CDR3 spans 15 amino acids. Unmatched junction bases numbered 10, after V lost 7 bases and J lost 6 bases. The CDR3 region has the DNA TGTGCCAGCACCCCGGGACTAGTAAGTCCCGGGGAGCTGTTTTTT. It specifies CASTPGLVSPGELFF.

Turning to this clonotype: One end of the junction varies from germline; a read error may be responsible. The CDR3 region is CASSTQTGRNTVAFF. The CDR3 bases are TGTGCCAGTAGTACCCAGACCGGTAGGAACACTGTAGCTTTCTTT. The V and J genes are TRBV19 and TRBJ1-1, with unresolved D. Germline CDR1 LNHDA, CDR2 SQIVND (reference sequence). The CDR3 is made up of 15 amino acids.

This clonotype occurred many times. DNA of the CDR3: TGTGCCAGCAGCCGAGAGGGGGGTGACACTGAAGCTTTCTTT. This codes for CASSREGGDTEAFF. This chain links TRBV7-2 with TRBJ1-1; perhaps TRBD1 as D (6 bases). The CDR3 has 14 residues. V was trimmed by 5 bases and J by 3 bases, leaving 13 bases between them. Per germline, CDR1 SGHTA and CDR2 FQGNSA.

This clonotype was seen a few times. The chain recombines TRBV5-6 with TRBJ2-2, with 10 nucleotides matching TRBD1. V lost 0 bases and J lost 4; bases outside the gene matches: 6. CDR1 and CDR2 (germline): SGHDT, YYEEEE. CDR3 length: 17 amino acids. This chain's CDR3 is CASSLVWDRGSTGELFF. The CDR3 DNA follows: TGTGCCAGCAGCTTGGTTTGGGACAGGGGAAGCACCGGGGAGCTGTTTTTT.

V gene TRBV5-1 combines with J gene TRBJ2-5; TRBD2 might be the D (6 bases). Trimming took 3 bases from V and 5 from J, leaving 11 bases between them. The germline gives CDR1 SGHRS, CDR2 YFSETQ. The CDR3 extends over 13 amino acids. The DNA for the CDR3 is TGCGCCAGCAGCTCGGCGGGACGGGAGACCCAGTACTTC. Amino acids: CASSSAGRETQYF.

The rearrangement uses TRBV3-1 and TRBJ2-1; 8 positions agree with TRBD1. This CDR3 comprises 14 residues. Unmatched junction bases numbered 7, after V lost 5 bases and J lost 7 bases. Germline V gives CDR1 LGHDT, CDR2 YNNKEL (reference sequence). CDR3 sequence reads: CASSERQGSNEQFF. DNA for the CDR3: TGTGCCAGCAGCGAGCGACAGGGGTCGAATGAGCAGTTCTTC.